Described below is a single TCR beta chain sequence and its context. The antigen remains unidentified. The data were obtained in a study of T cell repertoires in cytomegalovirus infection. Across the study: Public TCR beta signature analysis indicated the presence of both CMV infection and matching HLA type. General study findings and limits: Predominance within the ex vivo response was attributable to HLA-C-restricted CMV-specific TCR beta clonotypes.

Via MiXCR, TCRdb re-called the reads, giving one row per CDR3 protein. The sample consists of about 320,000 distinct CDR3 sequences, more than 8% of them appearing once. Trimming stripped 4 bases from V and 3 bases from J, with 9 bases between. CDR1 LGHDT and CDR2 YNNKEL come from the germline V gene (reference sequence). CDR3 size: 13 residues. The sample consisted of PBMCs. The receptor comes from a human donor in good health (CMV status not recorded). Some clones in this sample may be carry-over from other donors' samples. This chain links TRBV3-1 with TRBJ1-1; D remains ambiguous. This chain's CDR3 is CASSPHPDTEAFF. CDR3 sequence (DNA): TGTGCCAGCAGCCCTCACCCCGACACTGAAGCTTTCTTT.